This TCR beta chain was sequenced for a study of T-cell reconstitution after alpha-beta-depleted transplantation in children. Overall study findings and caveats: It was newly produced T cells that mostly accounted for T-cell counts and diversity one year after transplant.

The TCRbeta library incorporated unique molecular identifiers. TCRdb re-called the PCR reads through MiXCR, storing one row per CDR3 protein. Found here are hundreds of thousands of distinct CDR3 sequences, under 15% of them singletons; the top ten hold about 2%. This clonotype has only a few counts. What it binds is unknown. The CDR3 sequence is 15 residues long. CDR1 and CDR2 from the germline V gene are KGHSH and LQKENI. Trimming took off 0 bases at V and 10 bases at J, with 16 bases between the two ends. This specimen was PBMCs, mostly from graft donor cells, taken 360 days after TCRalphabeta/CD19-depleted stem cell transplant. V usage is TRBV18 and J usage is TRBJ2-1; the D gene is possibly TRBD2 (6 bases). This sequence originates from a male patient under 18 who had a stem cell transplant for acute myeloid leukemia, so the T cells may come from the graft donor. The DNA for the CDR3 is TGTGCCAGCTCACCACCAACTAGCCCCCTAAGGGAGCAGTTCTTC. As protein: CASSPPTSPLREQFF.